These T cell receptor beta chains were read from a single sample in a study of OX40 agonist ivuxolimab in advanced cancers. Only in-frame clones appear in the TCRdb table, and some are missing; sequencing was by immunoSEQ multiplex PCR. The table lists over 95,000 clones, about 86% of them singletons. The sample here was CD4+ or CD8+ T cells sorted from blood, taken in a trial of the OX40 agonist ivuxolimab. These receptors came from an adult with an advanced solid tumor such as melanoma, head and neck, liver or kidney cancer. The CDR3 runs from the conserved cysteine through the conserved F or W. The D gene is left open where the match is weak. Some rows mark clone size as missing; the rest say once, few, many or name a class of expanded clone.

>TRBV7-9|NA|NA|TRBJ1-4
CASRTTTNEKLFF
TGTGCCAGCAGGACTACAACTAATGAAAAACTGTTTTTT
>TRBV9|NA|NA|TRBJ2-3
CASSARDSPTDTQYF
TGTGCCAGCAGCGCCCGGGACTCCCCTACAGATACGCAGTATTTT
>TRBV5-6|NA|NA|TRBJ2-1
CASTDLNHNEQFF
TGTGCCAGCACCGACTTAAACCACAATGAGCAGTTCTTC
>TRBV7-2|NA|NA|TRBJ2-3
CASSLASSSRPDTQYF
TGTGCCAGCAGCTTAGCTTCTAGCTCGAGGCCAGATACGCAGTATTTT
>TRBV18|NA|NA|TRBJ1-5
CASSPGENQPQHF
TGTGCCAGCTCACCAGGGGAAAATCAGCCCCAGCATTTT
>TRBV6-1|NA|NA|TRBJ1-1
CASSEIGWVAEAFF
TGTGCCAGCAGTGAAATCGGGTGGGTGGCTGAAGCTTTCTTT
>TRBV4-3|NA|NA|TRBJ1-1
CASSQVSSSRRTEAFF
TGCGCCAGCAGCCAAGTGAGTTCAAGTCGGCGGACTGAAGCTTTCTTT
>TRBV29-1|NA|NA|TRBJ2-5
CSVGGNLETQYF
TGCAGCGTTGGGGGTAATTTGGAGACCCAGTACTTC
>TRBV30|NA|NA|TRBJ1-1
CAWSGRGVDTEAFF
TGTGCCTGGTCAGGGAGGGGGGTGGACACTGAAGCTTTCTTT
>TRBV28|NA|NA|TRBJ2-7
CASSPNHIPYEQYF
TGTGCCAGCAGTCCAAACCACATCCCCTACGAGCAGTACTTC
>TRBV9|NA|few|TRBJ2-2
CASSAPRRGERTGELFF
TGTGCCAGCAGCGCCCCAAGGAGAGGGGAAAGGACCGGGGAGCTGTTTTTT
>TRBV6-1|NA|once|TRBJ2-1
CASSDLLGYWSNEQFF
TGTGCCAGCAGTGACCTGCTCGGGTACTGGTCGAATGAGCAGTTCTTC
>TRBV11-2|NA|NA|TRBJ1-4
CASSLWNLATNEKLFF
TGTGCCAGCAGCTTATGGAACTTAGCAACTAATGAAAAACTGTTTTTT
>TRBV11-3|TRBD2|NA|TRBJ2-1
CASSWTSGSYNEQFF
TGTGCCAGCAGCTGGACTAGCGGTTCCTACAATGAGCAGTTCTTC
>TRBV5-1|NA|NA|TRBJ2-7
CASNLIGGEEQYF
TGCGCCAGCAACCTTATCGGCGGGGAGGAGCAGTACTTC
>TRBV4-3|TRBD2|few|TRBJ2-3
CASSQEGAGGPSTDTQYF
TGCGCCAGCAGCCAAGAAGGAGCGGGGGGGCCTAGCACAGATACGCAGTATTTT
>TRBV29-1|NA|NA|TRBJ2-1
CSVDGVSSYNEQFF
TGCAGCGTTGACGGGGTAAGCTCCTACAATGAGCAGTTCTTC
>TRBV27|NA|NA|TRBJ2-1
CASSFAVGAFGDEQFF
TGTGCCAGCAGTTTCGCGGTGGGGGCTTTTGGCGATGAGCAGTTCTTC
>TRBV5-4|TRBD2|NA|TRBJ2-1
CASSFGGGAAGNEQFF
TGTGCCAGCAGCTTCGGCGGGGGGGCCGCCGGCAATGAGCAGTTCTTC
>TRBV5-6|NA|NA|TRBJ2-7
CASSRDSWAYEQYF
TGTGCCAGCAGCCGGGACTCTTGGGCCTACGAGCAGTACTTC
>TRBV6-5|NA|NA|TRBJ2-1
CASSPTGRLMKQFF
TGTGCCAGCAGTCCGACGGGCAGGCTAATGAAGCAGTTCTTC
>TRBV5-6|TRBD2|NA|TRBJ2-6
CASSPRQRGVLTF
TGTGCCAGCAGCCCGAGACAGCGGGGCGTCCTGACTTTC
>TRBV27|TRBD1|once|TRBJ1-2
CASSLSAQGFYGYTF
TGTGCCAGCAGTTTAAGTGCACAGGGGTTCTATGGCTACACCTTC
>TRBV9|TRBD2|NA|TRBJ2-6
CASSPRTSGSSGANVLTF
TGTGCCAGCAGCCCCCGGACTAGCGGTAGCTCTGGGGCCAACGTCCTGACTTTC
>TRBV7-2|NA|NA|TRBJ2-3
CASSPTPITRAPNTDTQYF
TGTGCCAGCAGCCCGACCCCCATTACCAGGGCCCCTAACACAGATACGCAGTATTTT
>TRBV28|NA|NA|TRBJ2-7
CASTPRQGGEQYF
TGTGCCAGCACCCCCCGACAGGGAGGCGAGCAGTACTTC
>TRBV15|NA|NA|TRBJ1-5
CATSGSILNQPQHF
TGTGCCACCAGCGGCAGCATACTCAATCAGCCCCAGCATTTT
>TRBV30|NA|NA|TRBJ2-3
CAWTAGLITDTQYF
TGTGCCTGGACGGCAGGCCTTATCACAGATACGCAGTATTTT
>TRBV7-3|NA|NA|TRBJ1-2
CASSLSPGSNYGYTF
TGTGCCAGCAGCTTATCACCCGGGTCTAACTATGGCTACACCTTC
>TRBV5-6|NA|NA|TRBJ2-2
CASSLADRDTGELFF
TGTGCCAGCAGCTTGGCGGACAGAGACACCGGGGAGCTGTTTTTT
>TRBV6-1|TRBD1|NA|TRBJ1-6
CASRRDSSYSPLHF
TGTGCCAGCAGAAGGGACAGCTCTTATTCACCCCTCCACTTT
>TRBV6-5|TRBD1|NA|TRBJ2-7
CASSPGTGSYEQYF
TGTGCCAGCAGTCCAGGGACAGGGTCCTACGAGCAGTACTTC
>TRBV5-5|NA|NA|TRBJ2-5
CASSPERSLEETQYF
TGTGCCAGCAGCCCGGAGAGGTCCCTAGAAGAGACCCAGTACTTC
>TRBV29-1|NA|NA|TRBJ2-7
CSVEVGRNEQYF
TGCAGCGTTGAGGTGGGGAGAAACGAGCAGTACTTC
>TRBV19|NA|NA|TRBJ2-4
CASSRGNSPPNIQYF
TGTGCCAGTAGTCGGGGGAACTCCCCTCCTAACATTCAGTACTTC
>TRBV7-3|TRBD2|NA|TRBJ2-1
CASSLFSGGPNEQFF
TGTGCCAGCAGCTTGTTTAGCGGGGGCCCCAATGAGCAGTTCTTC
>TRBV7-9|NA|NA|TRBJ1-2
CASSLVRADIYGYTF
TGTGCCAGCAGCCTCGTGAGGGCGGATATCTATGGCTACACCTTC
>TRBV6-5|NA|NA|TRBJ2-7
CASSLRGGPYEQYF
TGTGCCAGCAGTTTGCGTGGAGGCCCCTACGAGCAGTACTTC
>TRBV2|TRBD2|NA|TRBJ2-5
CASSGLAGGKQETQYF
TGTGCCAGCAGTGGACTAGCGGGGGGCAAACAAGAGACCCAGTACTTC
>TRBV5-1|NA|NA|TRBJ1-1
CASHTELNTEAFF
TGCGCTAGTCACACAGAGCTGAACACTGAAGCTTTCTTT
>TRBV28|NA|NA|TRBJ1-2
CASSSGYGYTF
TGTGCCAGCAGTTCTGGCTATGGCTACACCTTC
>TRBV7-7|TRBD2|NA|TRBJ2-1
CASSLRAGGPDNEQFF
TGTGCCAGCAGCTTAAGGGCGGGAGGGCCCGACAATGAGCAGTTCTTC